The rows below give T cell receptor beta chains drawn from one sample of a study of T cell repertoires in cytomegalovirus infection. MiXCR, run by TCRdb on the reads, gives a single entry per CDR3 protein. The sample carries approximately 490,000 distinct CDR3 sequences, about 11% recorded once. Sample: PBMCs. These receptor sequences come from a human donor in good health (CMV status not recorded). Some clones in this sample may be carry-over from other donors' samples. Both conserved end residues are part of each CDR3. D genes are given only for firm matches. The size entry is marked missing in some rows and otherwise reads once, few, many or a size class.

>TRBV5-1|NA|TRBJ1-6|NA
CASSLEGVNSPLHF
TGCGCCAGCAGCTTGGAGGGGGTGAATTCACCCCTCCACTTT
>TRBV6-2/TRBV6-3|few|TRBJ2-7|NA
CASSYRDIYEQYF
TGTGCCAGCAGTTACCGGGACATCTACGAGCAGTACTTC
>TRBV19|many|TRBJ2-1|NA
CASRTLASNEQFF
TGTGCCAGCCGGACCCTAGCGTCCAATGAGCAGTTCTTC
>TRBV15|few|TRBJ1-5|NA
CATSSPPGLSNQPQHF
TGTGCCACCAGCAGCCCCCCAGGGTTGAGCAATCAGCCCCAGCATTTT
>TRBV11-2|many|TRBJ2-1|NA
CASSLAPHNEQFF
TGTGCCAGCAGTTTAGCCCCACACAATGAGCAGTTCTTC
>TRBV7-8|many|TRBJ1-1|TRBD1
CASSAMGQVNTEAFF
TGTGCCAGCAGCGCCATGGGACAGGTGAACACTGAAGCTTTCTTT
>TRBV28|many|TRBJ2-1|TRBD2
CASSLSGGGHNEQFF
TGTGCCAGCAGTCTATCGGGAGGAGGACACAATGAGCAGTTCTTC
>TRBV20-1|NA|TRBJ2-3|NA
CSARTKNVADTQYF
TGCAGTGCACGGACAAAGAATGTAGCAGATACGCAGTATTTT
>TRBV4-1|many|TRBJ2-4|TRBD2
CASSQDRGSGAWEAKNIQYF
TGCGCCAGCAGCCAAGATCGAGGTAGCGGGGCTTGGGAAGCCAAAAACATTCAGTACTTC
>TRBV12-3/TRBV12-4|many|TRBJ2-1|NA
CASSFRVYNEQFF
TGTGCCAGCAGTTTTCGGGTTTACAATGAGCAGTTCTTC
>TRBV6-5|few|TRBJ1-2|TRBD1
CASTRGPDGYTF
TGTGCCAGCACGAGGGGGCCGGATGGCTACACCTTC
>TRBV2|NA|TRBJ2-3|NA
CASSEGAPVTDTQYF
TGTGCCAGCAGTGAAGGCGCACCAGTCACAGATACGCAGTATTTT
>TRBV28|NA|TRBJ2-7|TRBD1
CASSDPGTGGSEQYF
TGTGCCAGCAGTGATCCGGGGACAGGGGGCTCCGAGCAGTACTTC